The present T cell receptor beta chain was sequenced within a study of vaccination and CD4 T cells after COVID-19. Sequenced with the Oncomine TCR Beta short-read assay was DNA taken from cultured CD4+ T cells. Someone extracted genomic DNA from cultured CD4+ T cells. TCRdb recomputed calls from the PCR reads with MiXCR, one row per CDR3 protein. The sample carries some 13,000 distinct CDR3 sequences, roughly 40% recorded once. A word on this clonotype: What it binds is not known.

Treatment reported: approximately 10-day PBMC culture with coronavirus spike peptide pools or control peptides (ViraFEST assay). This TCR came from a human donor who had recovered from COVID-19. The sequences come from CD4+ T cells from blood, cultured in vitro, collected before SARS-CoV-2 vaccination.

CDR3 DNA: TGTGCCAGCAGTTATAACGACAGGGTTGGTTCACCCCTCCACTTT. Its protein product is CASSYNDRVGSPLHF. The rearrangement uses TRBV12-3 or TRBV12-4 and TRBJ1-6; 7 nucleotides line up with TRBD1. The CDR3 consists of 15 residues. The ends lost 4 bases at V and 9 bases at J; junction bases unmatched: 9.